This T cell receptor (beta chain) was captured by sequencing in a study of shared clonotypes between healthy human individuals. Study-level results: Owing to a small donor count, the genetic and exposure-history diversity represented was limited.

In the case of this clone: The antigen is not known.

Per germline, CDR1 MNHNS and CDR2 SASEGT. The CDR3 runs to 16 residues. V lost 0 bases to trimming and J lost 4 bases, with 15 bases between them. Sequencing used immunoSEQ multiplex PCR; TCRdb keeps in-frame clones, though not all of them. The table records 2 million to 2.5 million clones, 90% to 95% of them present only once. Naive-designated CD8 cells lacked CD45RO, were positively enriched for CCR7, and omitted terminally differentiated effector memory CD45RA+ cells. Adult donors, all healthy and HIV-negative, had no recent acute infections or vaccinations. The sequenced sample consisted of naive CD8+ T cells from PBMCs. The V and J genes are TRBV6-1 and TRBJ1-1, with D maybe TRBD1 (5 bases). The TCR sequence derives from a man aged 18 to 30 in good health. Some clones in this sample may be carry-over from other donors' samples. CDR3: CASSEARWQGSTEAFF. The CDR3 bases are TGTGCCAGCAGTGAAGCGAGGTGGCAGGGTTCCACTGAAGCTTTCTTT.